The clone carrying this TCR beta chain was counted between two and nine times. Looked up from germline, CDR1 is SGHAT and CDR2 is FQNNGV. V dropped 5 bases and J dropped 4; count of bases not matched to a gene: 5. This CDR3 is built from 15 residues. The data were obtained in a study of memory CD4+ T cells and cytomegalovirus serostatus. The sort gate was single viable CD3+CD4+CD8-CD45RO+ cells for memory CD4+ T cells. CD4+ T cells were isolated by positive magnetic selection. Only in-frame clones appear in the TCRdb table, and some are missing; sequencing was by immunoSEQ multiplex PCR. In the table there are 40,000 to 50,000 clones, roughly three quarters of which are singletons.

This clonotype was sampled from an adult in good health and CMV-seronegative. The V and J genes are TRBV11-2 and TRBJ1-2; TRBD1 matches 12 bases. Sequencing used memory CD4+ T cells from blood. CDR3 residues: CASSAGTGGIYGYTF. In DNA form, the CDR3 reads TGTGCCAGCAGCGCCGGGACAGGGGGCATCTATGGCTACACCTTC.